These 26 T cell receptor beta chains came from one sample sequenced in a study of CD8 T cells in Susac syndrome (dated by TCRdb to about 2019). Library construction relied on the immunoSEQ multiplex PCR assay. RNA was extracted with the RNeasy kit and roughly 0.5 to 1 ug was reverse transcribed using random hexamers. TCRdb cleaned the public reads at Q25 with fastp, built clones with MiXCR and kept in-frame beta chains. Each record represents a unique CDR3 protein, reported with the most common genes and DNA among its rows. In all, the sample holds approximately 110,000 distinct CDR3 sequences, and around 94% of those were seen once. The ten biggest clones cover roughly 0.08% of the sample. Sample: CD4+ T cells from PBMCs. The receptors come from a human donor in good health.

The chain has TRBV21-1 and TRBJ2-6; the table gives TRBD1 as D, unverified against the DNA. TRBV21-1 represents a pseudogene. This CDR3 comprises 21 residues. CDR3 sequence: CASFKPDRVVVHCGGANVLTF. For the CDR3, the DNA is TGTGCCAGCTTCAAACCGGACAGGGTAGTGGTCCATTGCGGGGGGGCCAACGTCCTGACTTTC.

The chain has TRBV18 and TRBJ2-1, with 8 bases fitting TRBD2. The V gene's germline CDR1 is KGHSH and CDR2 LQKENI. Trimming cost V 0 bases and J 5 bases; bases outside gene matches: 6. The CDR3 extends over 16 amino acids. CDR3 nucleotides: TGTGCCAGCTCACCACCTGGAACGGGAGGGGACAATGAGCAGTTCTTC. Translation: CASSPPGTGGDNEQFF.

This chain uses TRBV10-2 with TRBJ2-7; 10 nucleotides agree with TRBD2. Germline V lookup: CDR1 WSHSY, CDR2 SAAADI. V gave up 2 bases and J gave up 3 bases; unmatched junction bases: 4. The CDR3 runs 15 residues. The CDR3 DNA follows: TGCGCCAGCAGTGAGGGAGCTAGCGGGAGCTACGAGCAGTACTTC. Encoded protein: CASSEGASGSYEQYF.

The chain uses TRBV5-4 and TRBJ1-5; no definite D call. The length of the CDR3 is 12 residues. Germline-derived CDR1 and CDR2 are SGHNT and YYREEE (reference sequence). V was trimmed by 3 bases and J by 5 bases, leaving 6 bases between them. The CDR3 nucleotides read TGTGCCAGCAGCTCACCCGATCAGCCCCAGCATTTT. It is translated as CASSSPDQPQHF.

This CDR3 reads CASSLEGDFEAFF. CDR3 DNA sequence: TGTGCCAGCAGCTTAGAAGGGGACTTCGAAGCTTTCTTT. This chain joins TRBV13 and TRBJ1-1; D is perhaps TRBD1 (5 bases). V was cut by 1 base and J by 8 bases, with 11 bases left in between. The CDR3 has 13 residues. Germline V gives CDR1 PRHDT, CDR2 FYEKMQ (reference sequence).

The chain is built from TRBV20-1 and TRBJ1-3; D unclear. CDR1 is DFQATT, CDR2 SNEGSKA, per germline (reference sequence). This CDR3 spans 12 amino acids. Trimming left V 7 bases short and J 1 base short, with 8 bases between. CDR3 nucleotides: TGCAGTGTTTTTACGTCTGGAAACACCATATATTTT. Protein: CSVFTSGNTIYF.

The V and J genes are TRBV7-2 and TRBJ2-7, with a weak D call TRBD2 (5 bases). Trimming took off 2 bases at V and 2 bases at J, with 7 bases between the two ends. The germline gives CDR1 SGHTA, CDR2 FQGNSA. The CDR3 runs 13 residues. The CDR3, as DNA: TGTGCCAGCAGCTTACTAGCCGCCTACGAGCAGTACTTC. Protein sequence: CASSLLAAYEQYF.

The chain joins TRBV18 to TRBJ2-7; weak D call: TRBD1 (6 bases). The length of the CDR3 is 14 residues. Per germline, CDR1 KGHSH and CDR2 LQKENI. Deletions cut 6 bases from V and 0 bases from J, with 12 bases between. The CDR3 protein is CASSAQGGSYEQYF. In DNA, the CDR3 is TGTGCCAGCTCCGCACAGGGCGGCTCCTACGAGCAGTACTTC.

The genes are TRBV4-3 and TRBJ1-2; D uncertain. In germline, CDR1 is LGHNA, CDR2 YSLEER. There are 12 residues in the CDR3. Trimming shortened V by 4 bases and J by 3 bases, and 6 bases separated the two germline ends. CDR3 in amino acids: CASSRPDYGYTF. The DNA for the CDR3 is TGCGCCAGCAGCCGACCCGACTATGGCTACACCTTC.

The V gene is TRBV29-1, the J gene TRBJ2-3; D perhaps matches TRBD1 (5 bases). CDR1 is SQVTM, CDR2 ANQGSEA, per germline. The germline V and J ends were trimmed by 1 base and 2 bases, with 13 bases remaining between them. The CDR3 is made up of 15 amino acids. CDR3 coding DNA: TGCAGCGTTGAAGGACAGTTATCTTTCACAGATACGCAGTATTTT. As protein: CSVEGQLSFTDTQYF.

CDR3 in DNA: TGTGCCAGCAGCCAAGATACGGAGCGGGGTAATGAGCAGTTCTTC. Translated: CASSQDTERGNEQFF. V is TRBV3-1 and J is TRBJ2-1; 7 bases are shared with TRBD2. CDR1 is LGHDT and CDR2 is YNNKEL in the germline V gene (reference sequence). The CDR3 covers 15 residues. Unmatched junction bases numbered 6, after V lost 0 bases and J lost 7 bases.

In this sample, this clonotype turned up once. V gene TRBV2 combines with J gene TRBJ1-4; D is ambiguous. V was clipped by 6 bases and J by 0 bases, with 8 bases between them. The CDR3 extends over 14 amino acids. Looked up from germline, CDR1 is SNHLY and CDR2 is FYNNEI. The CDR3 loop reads CASRKTATNEKLFF. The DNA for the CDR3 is TGTGCCAGCAGGAAGACCGCAACTAATGAAAAACTGTTTTTT.

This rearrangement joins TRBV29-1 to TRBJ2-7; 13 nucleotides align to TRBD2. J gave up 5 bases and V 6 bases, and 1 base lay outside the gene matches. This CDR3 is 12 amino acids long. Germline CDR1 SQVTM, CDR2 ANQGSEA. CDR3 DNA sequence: TGCAGCGTCGGGACTAGCGGGAACGAGCAGTACTTC. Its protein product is CSVGTSGNEQYF.

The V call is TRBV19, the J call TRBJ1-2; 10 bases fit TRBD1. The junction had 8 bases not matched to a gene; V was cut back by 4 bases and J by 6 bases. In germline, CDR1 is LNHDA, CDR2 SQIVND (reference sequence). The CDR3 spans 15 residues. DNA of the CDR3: TGTGCCAGTAGTACTACGGACAGGGGGAGGAATGGCTACACCTTC. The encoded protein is CASSTTDRGRNGYTF.

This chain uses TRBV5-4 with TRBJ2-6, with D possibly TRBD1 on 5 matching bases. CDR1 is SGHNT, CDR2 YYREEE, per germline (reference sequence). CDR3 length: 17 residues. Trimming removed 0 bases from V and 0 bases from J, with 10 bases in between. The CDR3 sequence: CASSLGLTASGANVLTF. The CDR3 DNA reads TGTGCCAGCAGCTTGGGTTTGACAGCCTCTGGGGCCAACGTCCTGACTTTC.

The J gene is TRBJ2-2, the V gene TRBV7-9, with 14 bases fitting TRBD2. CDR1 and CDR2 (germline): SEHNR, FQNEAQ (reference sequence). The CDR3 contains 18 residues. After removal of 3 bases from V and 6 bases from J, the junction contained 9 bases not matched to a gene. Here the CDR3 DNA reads TGTGCCAGCAGCTTGGAGAAGGGACTAGCGGGAGAGGCCGGGGAGCTGTTTTTT. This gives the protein CASSLEKGLAGEAGELFF.

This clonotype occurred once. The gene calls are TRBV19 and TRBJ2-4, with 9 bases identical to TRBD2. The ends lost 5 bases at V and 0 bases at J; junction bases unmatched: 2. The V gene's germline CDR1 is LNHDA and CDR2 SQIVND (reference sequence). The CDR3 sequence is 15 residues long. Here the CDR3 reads CASSYSGRAKNIQYF. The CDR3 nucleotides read TGTGCCAGTAGTTATAGCGGGAGAGCCAAAAACATTCAGTACTTC.

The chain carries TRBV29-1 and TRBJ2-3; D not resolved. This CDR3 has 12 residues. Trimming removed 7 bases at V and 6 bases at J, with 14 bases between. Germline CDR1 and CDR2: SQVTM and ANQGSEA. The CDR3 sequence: CSDLTQIDTQYF. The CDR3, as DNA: TGCAGCGACTTGACGCAGATCGATACGCAGTATTTT.

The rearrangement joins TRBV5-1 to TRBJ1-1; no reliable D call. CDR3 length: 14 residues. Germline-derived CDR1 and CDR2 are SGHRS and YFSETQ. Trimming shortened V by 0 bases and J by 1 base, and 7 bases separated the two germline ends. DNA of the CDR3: TGCGCCAGCAGCTTGGTCCCAGAGAACACTGAAGCTTTCTTT. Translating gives CASSLVPENTEAFF.

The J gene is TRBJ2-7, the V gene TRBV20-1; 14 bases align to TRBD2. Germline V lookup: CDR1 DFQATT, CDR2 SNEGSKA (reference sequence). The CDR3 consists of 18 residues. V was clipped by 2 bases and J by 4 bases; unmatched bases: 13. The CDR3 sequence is CSARLGLAGVAGEYEQYF. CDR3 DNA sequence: TGCAGTGCTAGATTGGGACTAGCGGGAGTCGCAGGGGAGTACGAGCAGTACTTC.

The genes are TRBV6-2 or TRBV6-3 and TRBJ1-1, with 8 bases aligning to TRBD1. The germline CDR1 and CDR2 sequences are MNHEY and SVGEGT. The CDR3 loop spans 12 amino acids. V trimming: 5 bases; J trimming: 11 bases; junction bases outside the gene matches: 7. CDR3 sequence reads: CASSVGTGKAFF. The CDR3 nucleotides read TGTGCCAGCAGTGTCGGGACAGGAAAGGCTTTCTTT.

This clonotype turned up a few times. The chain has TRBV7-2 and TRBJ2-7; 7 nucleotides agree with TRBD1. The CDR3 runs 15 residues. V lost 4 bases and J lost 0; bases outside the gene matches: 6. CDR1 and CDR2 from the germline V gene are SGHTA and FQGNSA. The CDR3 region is CASSSDRAFSYEQYF. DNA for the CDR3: TGTGCCAGCAGCTCCGACAGGGCCTTCTCCTACGAGCAGTACTTC.

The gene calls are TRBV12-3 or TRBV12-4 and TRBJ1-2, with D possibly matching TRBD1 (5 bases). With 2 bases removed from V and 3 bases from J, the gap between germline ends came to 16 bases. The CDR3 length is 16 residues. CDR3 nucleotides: TGTGCCAGCAGTTTATACCCGGGGGGGTTCGACTATGGCTACACCTTC. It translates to CASSLYPGGFDYGYTF.

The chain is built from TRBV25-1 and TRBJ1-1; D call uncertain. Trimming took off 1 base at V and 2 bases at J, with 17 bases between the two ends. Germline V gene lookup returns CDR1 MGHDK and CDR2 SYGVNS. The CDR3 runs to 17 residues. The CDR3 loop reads CASSESHIRAFNTEAFF. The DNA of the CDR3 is TGTGCCAGCAGTGAATCCCACATTCGGGCCTTCAACACTGAAGCTTTCTTT.

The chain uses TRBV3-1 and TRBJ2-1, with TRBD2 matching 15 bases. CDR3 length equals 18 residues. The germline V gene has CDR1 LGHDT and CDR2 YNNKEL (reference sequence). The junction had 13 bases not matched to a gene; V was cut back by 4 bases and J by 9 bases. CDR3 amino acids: CASSPSCRTSGRAPEQFF. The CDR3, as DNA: TGTGCCAGCAGCCCCTCCTGTCGGACTAGCGGGAGGGCCCCTGAGCAGTTCTTC.

CDR3 nucleotides: TGTGCCAGCAGTCTTGGACACGACACAGATACGCAGTATTTT. Its protein product is CASSLGHDTDTQYF. The chain carries TRBV2 and TRBJ2-3; possibly TRBD1 for D (5 bases). The CDR3 is 14 residues long. Germline V lookup: CDR1 SNHLY, CDR2 FYNNEI. V lost 5 bases to trimming and J lost 2 bases, with 11 bases between them.